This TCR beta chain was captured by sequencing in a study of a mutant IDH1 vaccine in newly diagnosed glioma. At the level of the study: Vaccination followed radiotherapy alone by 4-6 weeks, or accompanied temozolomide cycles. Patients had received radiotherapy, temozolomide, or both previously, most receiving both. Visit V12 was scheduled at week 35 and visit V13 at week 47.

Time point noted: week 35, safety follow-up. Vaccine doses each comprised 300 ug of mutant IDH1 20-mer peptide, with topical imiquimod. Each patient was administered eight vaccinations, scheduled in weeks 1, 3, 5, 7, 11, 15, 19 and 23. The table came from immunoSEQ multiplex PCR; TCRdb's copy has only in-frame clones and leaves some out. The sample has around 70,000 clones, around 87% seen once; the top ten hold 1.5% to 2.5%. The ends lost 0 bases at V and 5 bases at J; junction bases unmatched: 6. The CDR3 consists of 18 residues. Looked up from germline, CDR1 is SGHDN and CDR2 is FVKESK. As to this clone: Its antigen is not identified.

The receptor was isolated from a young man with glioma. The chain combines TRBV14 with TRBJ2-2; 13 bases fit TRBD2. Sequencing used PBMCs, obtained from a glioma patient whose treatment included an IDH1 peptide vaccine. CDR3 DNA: TGTGCCAGCAGCCAAGAACAGCGGACTAGCGGGGGAACCGGGGAGCTGTTTTTT. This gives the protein CASSQEQRTSGGTGELFF. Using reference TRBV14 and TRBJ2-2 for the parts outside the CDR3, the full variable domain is EAGVTQFPSHSVIEKGQTVTLRCDPISGHDNLYWYRRVMGKEIKFLLHFVKESKQDESGMPNNRFLAERTGGTYSTLKVQPAELEDSGVYFCASSQEQRTSGGTGELFFGEGSRLTVL.